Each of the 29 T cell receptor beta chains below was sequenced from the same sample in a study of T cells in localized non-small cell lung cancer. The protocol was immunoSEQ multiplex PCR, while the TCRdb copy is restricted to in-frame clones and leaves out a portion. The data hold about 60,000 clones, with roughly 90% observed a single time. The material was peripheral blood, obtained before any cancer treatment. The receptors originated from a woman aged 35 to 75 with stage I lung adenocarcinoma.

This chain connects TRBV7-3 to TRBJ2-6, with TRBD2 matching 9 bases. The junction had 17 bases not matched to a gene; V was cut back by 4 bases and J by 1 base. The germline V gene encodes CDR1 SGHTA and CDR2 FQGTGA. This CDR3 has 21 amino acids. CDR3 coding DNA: TGTGCCAGCAGCTCTCTCCCCACGCTGACTAGCGGTTTGTCTGGGGCCAACGTCCTGACTTTC. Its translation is CASSSLPTLTSGLSGANVLTF.

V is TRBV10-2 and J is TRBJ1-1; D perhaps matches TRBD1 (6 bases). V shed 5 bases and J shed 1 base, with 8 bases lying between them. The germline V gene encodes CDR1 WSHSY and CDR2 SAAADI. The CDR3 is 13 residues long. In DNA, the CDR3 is TGCGCCAGCAGTCCGACAGGGAACACTGAAGCTTTCTTT. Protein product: CASSPTGNTEAFF.

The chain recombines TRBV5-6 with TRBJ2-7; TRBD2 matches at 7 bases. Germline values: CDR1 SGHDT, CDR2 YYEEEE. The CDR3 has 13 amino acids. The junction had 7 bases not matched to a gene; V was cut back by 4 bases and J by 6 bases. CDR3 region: CASSGDYLGEQYF. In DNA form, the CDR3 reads TGTGCCAGCAGCGGGGACTACCTCGGCGAGCAGTACTTC.

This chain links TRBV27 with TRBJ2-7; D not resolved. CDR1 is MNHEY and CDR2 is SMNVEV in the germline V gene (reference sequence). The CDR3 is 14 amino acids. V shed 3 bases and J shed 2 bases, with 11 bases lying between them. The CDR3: CASSLLSRAYEQYF. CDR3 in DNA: TGTGCCAGCAGTTTGCTGAGTAGGGCCTACGAGCAGTACTTC.

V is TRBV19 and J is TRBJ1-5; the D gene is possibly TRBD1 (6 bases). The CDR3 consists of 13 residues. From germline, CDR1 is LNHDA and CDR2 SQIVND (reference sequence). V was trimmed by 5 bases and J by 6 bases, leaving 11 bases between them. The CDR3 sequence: CASSQGRGQPQHF. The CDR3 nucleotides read TGTGCCAGTAGTCAGGGGAGGGGTCAGCCCCAGCATTTT.

The CDR3 is CASSIRLAFDEQFF. In DNA, the CDR3 is TGTGCCAGCAGCATCCGACTAGCCTTCGATGAGCAGTTCTTC. The chain combines TRBV7-9 with TRBJ2-1, with 7 bases aligning to TRBD2. Germline CDR1 and CDR2: SEHNR and FQNEAQ (reference sequence). V shed 5 bases and J 8 bases; nucleotides not matched to a gene: 9. CDR3 length equals 14 residues.

CDR3 bases: TGTGCCAGCAGCCAAGCCTTAAGGCAGGGTGAGGCTTTCTTT. Translating gives CASSQALRQGEAFF. The genes are TRBV14 and TRBJ1-1; D is possibly TRBD1 (5 bases). Between the trimmed V and J ends, which lost 1 base and 11 bases, there was a span of 17 bases. CDR1 is SGHDN and CDR2 is FVKESK in the germline V gene. The CDR3 consists of 14 residues.

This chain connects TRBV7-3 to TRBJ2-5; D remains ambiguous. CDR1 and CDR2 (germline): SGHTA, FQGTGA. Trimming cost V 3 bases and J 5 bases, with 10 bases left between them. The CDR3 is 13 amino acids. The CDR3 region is CASSLPIGETQYF. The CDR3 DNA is TGTGCCAGCAGCTTGCCCATCGGGGAGACCCAGTACTTC.

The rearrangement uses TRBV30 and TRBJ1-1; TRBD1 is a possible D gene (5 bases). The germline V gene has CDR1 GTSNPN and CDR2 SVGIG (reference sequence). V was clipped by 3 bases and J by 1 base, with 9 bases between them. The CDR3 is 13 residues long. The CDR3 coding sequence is TGTGCCTGGAGCCTGACAGAGAACACTGAAGCTTTCTTT. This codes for CAWSLTENTEAFF.

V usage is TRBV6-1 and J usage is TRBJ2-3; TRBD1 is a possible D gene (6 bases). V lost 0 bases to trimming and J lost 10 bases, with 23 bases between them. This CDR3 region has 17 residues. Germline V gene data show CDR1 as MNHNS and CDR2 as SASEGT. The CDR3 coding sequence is TGTGCCAGCAGTGAAGCGCCCCAGGGGTTTATTAGTGAGGCGCAGTATTTT. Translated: CASSEAPQGFISEAQYF.

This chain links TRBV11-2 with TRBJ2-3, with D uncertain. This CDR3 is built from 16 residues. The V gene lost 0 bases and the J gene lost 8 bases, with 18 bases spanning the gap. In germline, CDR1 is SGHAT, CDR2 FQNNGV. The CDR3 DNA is TGTGCCAGCAGCTTAGAGGCCCAGGCCTTGAGTGGTACGCAGTATTTT. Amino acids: CASSLEAQALSGTQYF.

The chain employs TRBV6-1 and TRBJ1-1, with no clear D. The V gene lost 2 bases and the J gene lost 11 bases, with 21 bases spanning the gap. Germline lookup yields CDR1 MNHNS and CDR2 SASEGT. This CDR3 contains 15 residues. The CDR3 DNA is TGTGCCAGCAGTGAAACTGGTGCGTATGGGCAAAGTGCTTTCTTT. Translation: CASSETGAYGQSAFF.

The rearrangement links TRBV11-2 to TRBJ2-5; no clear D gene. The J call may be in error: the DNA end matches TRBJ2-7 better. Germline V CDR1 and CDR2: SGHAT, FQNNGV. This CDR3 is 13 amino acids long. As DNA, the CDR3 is TGTGCCAGCAGCTTTAACAGTCCCTACGAGCAGTACTTC. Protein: CASSFNSPYEQYF.

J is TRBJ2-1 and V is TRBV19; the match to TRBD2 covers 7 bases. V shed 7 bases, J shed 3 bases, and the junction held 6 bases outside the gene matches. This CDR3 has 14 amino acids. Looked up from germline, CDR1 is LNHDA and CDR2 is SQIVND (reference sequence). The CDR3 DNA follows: TGTGCCAGTACCGGGCGGGGGAGCTACAATGAGCAGTTCTTC. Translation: CASTGRGSYNEQFF.

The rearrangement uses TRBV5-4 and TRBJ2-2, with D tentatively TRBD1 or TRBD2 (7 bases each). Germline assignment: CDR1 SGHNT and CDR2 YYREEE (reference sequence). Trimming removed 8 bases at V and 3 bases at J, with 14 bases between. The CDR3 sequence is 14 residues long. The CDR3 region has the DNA TGTGCCAGTAACCAGGGGGGGGACACCGGGGAGCTGTTTTTT. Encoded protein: CASNQGGDTGELFF.

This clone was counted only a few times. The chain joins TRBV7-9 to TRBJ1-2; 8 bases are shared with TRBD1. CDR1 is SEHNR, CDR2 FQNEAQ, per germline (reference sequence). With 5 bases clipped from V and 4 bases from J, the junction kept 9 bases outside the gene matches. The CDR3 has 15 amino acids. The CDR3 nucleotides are TGTGCCAGCAGCATACACAACAGGGGGGTCTATGGCTACACCTTC. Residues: CASSIHNRGVYGYTF.

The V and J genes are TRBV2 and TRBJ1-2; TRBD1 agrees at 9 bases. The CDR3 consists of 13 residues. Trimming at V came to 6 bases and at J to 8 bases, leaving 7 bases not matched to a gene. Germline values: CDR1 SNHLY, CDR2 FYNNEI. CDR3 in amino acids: CASREQGAQGYTF. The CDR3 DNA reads TGTGCCAGCAGAGAACAGGGGGCACAAGGCTACACCTTC.

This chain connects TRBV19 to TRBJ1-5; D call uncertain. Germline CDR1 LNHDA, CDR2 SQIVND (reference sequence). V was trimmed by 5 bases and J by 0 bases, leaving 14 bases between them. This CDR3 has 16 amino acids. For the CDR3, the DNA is TGTGCCAGTAGTCCCGCGGGTACGTTTAGCAATCAGCCCCAGCATTTT. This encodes CASSPAGTFSNQPQHF.

The CDR3, as DNA: TGTGCCAGCAGCCCCTCCGCTGGGGGCGAGGCTGAAGCTTTCTTT. Its translation is CASSPSAGGEAEAFF. The rearrangement joins TRBV7-6 to TRBJ1-1; D is possibly TRBD1 (6 bases). The CDR3 extends over 15 amino acids. V lost 5 bases and J lost 6, with 19 bases in between. Germline CDR1 SGHVS, CDR2 FNYEAQ.

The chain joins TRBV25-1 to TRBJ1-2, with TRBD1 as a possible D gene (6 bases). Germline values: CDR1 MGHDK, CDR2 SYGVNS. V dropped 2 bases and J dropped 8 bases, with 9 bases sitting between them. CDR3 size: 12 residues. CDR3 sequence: CASSEQGIGYTF. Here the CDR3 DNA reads TGTGCCAGCAGTGAACAGGGGATCGGCTACACCTTC.

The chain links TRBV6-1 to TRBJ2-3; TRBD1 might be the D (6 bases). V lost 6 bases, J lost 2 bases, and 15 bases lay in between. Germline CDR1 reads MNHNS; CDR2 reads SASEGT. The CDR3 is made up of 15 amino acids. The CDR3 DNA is TGTGCCAGCAGGGGGGCGGGCTTTGACACAGATACGCAGTATTTT. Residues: CASRGAGFDTDTQYF.

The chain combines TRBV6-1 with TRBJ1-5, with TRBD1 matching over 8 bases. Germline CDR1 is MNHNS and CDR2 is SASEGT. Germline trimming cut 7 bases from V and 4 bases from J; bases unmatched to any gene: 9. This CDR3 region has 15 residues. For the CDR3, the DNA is TGTGCCAGCACTACGGACAGGGCTGAGAATCAGCCCCAGCATTTT. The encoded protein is CASTTDRAENQPQHF.

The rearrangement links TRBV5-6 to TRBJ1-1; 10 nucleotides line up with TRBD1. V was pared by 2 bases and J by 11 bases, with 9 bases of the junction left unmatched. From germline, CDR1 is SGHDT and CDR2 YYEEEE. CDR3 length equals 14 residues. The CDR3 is CASSFGTGASLAFF. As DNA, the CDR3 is TGTGCCAGCAGCTTTGGGACAGGGGCTAGTCTGGCTTTCTTT.

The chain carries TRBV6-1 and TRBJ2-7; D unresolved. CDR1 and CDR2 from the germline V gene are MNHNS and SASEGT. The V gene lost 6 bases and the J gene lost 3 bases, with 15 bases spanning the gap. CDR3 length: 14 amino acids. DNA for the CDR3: TGTGCCAGCAGAGACGACCCGTCTCTCTACGAGCAGTACTTC. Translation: CASRDDPSLYEQYF.

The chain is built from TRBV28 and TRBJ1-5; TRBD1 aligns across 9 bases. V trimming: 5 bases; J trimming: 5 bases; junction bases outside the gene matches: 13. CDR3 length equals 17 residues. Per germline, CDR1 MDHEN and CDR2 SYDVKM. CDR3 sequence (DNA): TGTGCCAGCAGTCCGCCTGGCGGGACAGGGTTCGATCAGCCCCAGCATTTT. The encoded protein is CASSPPGGTGFDQPQHF.

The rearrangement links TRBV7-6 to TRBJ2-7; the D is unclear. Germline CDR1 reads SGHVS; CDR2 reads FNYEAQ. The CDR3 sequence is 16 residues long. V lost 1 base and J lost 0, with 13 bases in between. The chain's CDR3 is CASSLGASGSSYEQYF. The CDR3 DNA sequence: TGTGCCAGCAGCTTAGGGGCGTCAGGAAGCTCCTACGAGCAGTACTTC. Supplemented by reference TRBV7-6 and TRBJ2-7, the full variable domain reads GAGVSQSPRYKVTKRGQDVALRCDPISGHVSLYWYRQALGQGPEFLTYFNYEAQQDKSGLPNDRFSAERPEGSISTLTIQRTEQRDSAMYRCASSLGASGSSYEQYFGPGTRLTVT.

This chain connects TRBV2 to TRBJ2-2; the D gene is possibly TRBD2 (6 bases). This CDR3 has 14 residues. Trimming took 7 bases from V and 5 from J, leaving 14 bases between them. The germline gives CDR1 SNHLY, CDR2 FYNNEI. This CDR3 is CASNIRGRTGELFF. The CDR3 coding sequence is TGTGCCAGCAACATCCGGGGGAGGACCGGGGAGCTGTTTTTT. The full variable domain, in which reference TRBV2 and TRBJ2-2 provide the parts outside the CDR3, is EPEVTQTPSHQVTQMGQEVILRCVPISNHLYFYWYRQILGQKVEFLVSFYNNEISEKSEIFDDQFSVERPDGSNFTLKIRSTKLEDSAMYFCASNIRGRTGELFFGEGSRLTVL.

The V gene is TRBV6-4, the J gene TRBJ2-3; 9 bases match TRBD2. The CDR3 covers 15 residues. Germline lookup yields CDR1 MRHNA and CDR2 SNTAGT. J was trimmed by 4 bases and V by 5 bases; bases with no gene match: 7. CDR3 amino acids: CASSQVAGAADTQYF. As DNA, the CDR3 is TGTGCCAGCAGTCAAGTAGCGGGAGCAGCAGATACGCAGTATTTT.

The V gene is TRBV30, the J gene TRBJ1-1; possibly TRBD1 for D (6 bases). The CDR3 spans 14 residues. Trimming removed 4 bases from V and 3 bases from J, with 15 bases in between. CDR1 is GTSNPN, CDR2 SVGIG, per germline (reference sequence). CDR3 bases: TGTGCCTGGACCTGGACCCCAGGGGACACTGAAGCTTTCTTT. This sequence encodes CAWTWTPGDTEAFF.